This T cell receptor beta chain was identified in a study of blood T cell repertoires in COVID-19. Study information: Collection of acute and convalescent COVID-19 samples took place in the United States, Italy and Spain. Nucleic acid was either cDNA or gDNA, and it came from T cells, B-cell-depleted T cells, or PBMCs.

This clone was detected once. Germline-derived CDR1 and CDR2 are LNHNV and YYDKDF (reference sequence). The CDR3 spans 14 residues. V was cut by 6 bases and J by 5 bases, with 16 bases left in between. The authors' processing: From reference gene primer amplification, estimates of nucleated cell counts were derived. Some clones are missing from TCRdb's copy, which holds only in-frame ones; the method was immunoSEQ multiplex PCR. For V, J and clone size, that table is used; D and trimming come from the DNA. The repertoire has over 100,000 clones, less than 90% of them found once; the top ten carry about 20%.

Material for sequencing was peripheral blood. The TCR sequence derives from a woman aged 60-70 years with acute or convalescent COVID-19. The rearrangement joins TRBV15 to TRBJ2-5; perhaps TRBD2 as D (5 bases). The DNA of the CDR3 is TGTGCCACCAGTCCGGCTAGCTTGGGGGAGACCCAGTACTTC. As protein: CATSPASLGETQYF.